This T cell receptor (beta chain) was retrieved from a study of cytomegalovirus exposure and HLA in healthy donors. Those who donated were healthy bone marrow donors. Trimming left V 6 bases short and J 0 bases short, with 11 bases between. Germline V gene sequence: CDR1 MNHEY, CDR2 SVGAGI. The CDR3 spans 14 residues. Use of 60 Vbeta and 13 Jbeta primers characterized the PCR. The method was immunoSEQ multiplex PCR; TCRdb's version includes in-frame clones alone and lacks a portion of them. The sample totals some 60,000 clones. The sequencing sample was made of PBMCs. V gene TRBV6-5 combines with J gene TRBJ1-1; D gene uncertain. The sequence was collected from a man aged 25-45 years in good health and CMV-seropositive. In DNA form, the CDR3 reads TGTGCCAGCAGCTTCGGGTCCCTGAACACTGAAGCTTTCTTT. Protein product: CASSFGSLNTEAFF.